This T cell receptor (beta chain) is drawn from a study of T-cell memory formation after mild COVID-19. As to this clonotype: As yet, its antigen is unknown.

General study findings and limits: Largely, contracting CD4+ clones fell within CM and EM, and contracting CD8+ clones within EMRA.

TCRdb processed the 5' RACE reads anew with MiXCR; each CDR3 protein has one entry. The profile shows approximately 50,000 distinct CDR3 sequences, approximately 9% of them singletons. This CDR3 contains 16 residues. J lost 9 bases, V lost 2 bases, and 12 bases had no gene match. The germline gives CDR1 SGHKS, CDR2 YYEKEE (reference sequence). Sequencing was performed on PBMCs or a T cell subset sorted from them (not recorded which). This receptor was identified in an adult woman who had mild COVID-19 (a few samples of this study predate the infection). Cell type and time point are not known. The chain is built from TRBV5-5 and TRBJ2-1; 9 nucleotides line up with TRBD2. In nucleotides, the CDR3 is TGTGCCAGCAGCTTAACCGGGACTAGCCTTTCGGGTGAGCAGTTCTTC. Its translation: CASSLTGTSLSGEQFF.